These T cell receptor beta chains were read from a single sample in a study of control samples from healthy donors and cancer patients. Some clones are missing from TCRdb's copy, which holds only in-frame ones; the method was immunoSEQ multiplex PCR. The table records around 100,000 clones, about 89% of them present only once. The material sequenced was blood. All receptors come from a man aged 25-40 years in good health. CDR3s include the opening cysteine and the closing phenylalanine or tryptophan. The order of the fields is V gene, J gene, D gene, clone size, CDR3 DNA, CDR3 protein. D genes are given only for firm matches. Not every row has a clone size; where given, it reads once, few, many or a size class.

>TRBV28|TRBJ2-7|TRBD2|-
TGTGCCAGCAGTTCGCGGCCTAGCGGGCACGTCGAGCAGTACTTC
CASSSRPSGHVEQYF
>TRBV27|TRBJ2-7|TRBD2|-
TGTGCCAGCAGTCATAACTTTCGGGAAGAAGCGGGAGGGCCCCACGAGCAGTACTTC
CASSHNFREEAGGPHEQYF
>TRBV6-6|TRBJ1-6|-|few
TGTGCCAGCAGTTATGAAGGGGTACGGGATTCACCCCTCCACTTT
CASSYEGVRDSPLHF
>TRBV19|TRBJ2-2|-|-
TGTGCCAGTAGTACGTCGAGGGCTAACACCGGGGAGCTGTTTTTT
CASSTSRANTGELFF
>TRBV19|TRBJ1-2|-|-
TGTGCCAGTAGTATGCCGGGGGAGAATTTTTATGGCTACACCTTC
CASSMPGENFYGYTF
>TRBV7-8|TRBJ1-5|TRBD1|-
TGTGCCAGCAGCTTGACAGGGGCTAATCAGCCCCAGCATTTT
CASSLTGANQPQHF
>TRBV11-2|TRBJ1-1|-|-
TGTGCCAGCAGCTTAATGGGCTCCGATACTGAAGCTTTCTTT
CASSLMGSDTEAFF
>TRBV12-2|TRBJ2-7|-|-
TGTGCAAGTCGGCCCGGCGAGCAGTACTTC
CASRPGEQYF
>TRBV28|TRBJ1-2|TRBD1|-
TGTGCCAGCAGGGAGGGACAGCACTATGGCTACACCTTC
CASREGQHYGYTF
>TRBV30|TRBJ1-5|-|-
TGTGCCTGGAGTACCGGGACAAGGAATCAGCCCCAGCATTTT
CAWSTGTRNQPQHF
>TRBV15|TRBJ2-5|TRBD1|-
TGTGCCACCAGCAGAGATAGGCAGGGGGCTAACCAAGAGACCCAGTACTTC
CATSRDRQGANQETQYF
>TRBV5-3|TRBJ1-5|TRBD1|few
TGTGCCAGAAGCAAACCGGGACAGGCTAATCAGCCCCAGCATTTT
CARSKPGQANQPQHF
>TRBV27|TRBJ2-1|-|-
TGTGCCAGCAGTTTATGGGGTAGCGGTGGCAATGAGCAGTTCTTC
CASSLWGSGGNEQFF
>TRBV12-5|TRBJ2-5|TRBD2|-
TGTGCTAGTGGTTTGGTACGAAGCGGGGGCGTGTTATGGGAGACCCAGTACTTC
CASGLVRSGGVLWETQYF
>TRBV9|TRBJ2-4|TRBD1|-
TGTGCCAGCAGCGCTCCGGGACAGGGGTCAAACATTCAGTACTTC
CASSAPGQGSNIQYF
>TRBV7-8|TRBJ2-3|-|once
TGTGCCAGCAGCTTAGACAGAACAGATACGCAGTATTTT
CASSLDRTDTQYF
>TRBV5-5|TRBJ2-5|-|-
TGTGCCAGCAGCTTGGGGGGAAAAGAGACCCAGTACTTC
CASSLGGKETQYF